This TCR beta chain is drawn from a study of cytomegalovirus exposure and HLA in healthy donors (dated by TCRdb to 2016 to 2017). A note on the overall study: An earlier analysis of approximately 640 of the donors reported about 250 Gb of sequence data and 120 million or so unique TCR beta sequences from approximately 180 million T cells. All discovery cohort repertoires had been generated using a single sequencing platform. An earlier analysis of some 600 of the donors applied high-throughput TCR beta sequencing to assess whether each TCR beta V gene segment acted as functional or pseudogenic. Donor age, sex, ethnicity and CMV serostatus were compiled together with the repertoire data. The number of typed donors differed by locus: roughly 620-630 for A, B, C, DRB1 and DQB1; 500 to 550 for DQA1; approximately 610 for DPA1; and about 450 for DPB1. An early release that covered about 640 HLA-typed donors contained approximately 290 gigabases of sequencing data and 85 million to 100 million unique TCR sequences. To predict cytomegalovirus infection status, the study brought together high-throughput TCR immunosequencing, statistical association of individual TCRs with disease status, and machine learning. Because of strong linkage in the cohort, a few DR-DQ haplotypes were treated as single units for association and clustering. Among under 450 genotyped donors of the cohort, an average of around 240,000 unique TCR beta nucleotide sequences were sequenced per donor, roughly 18% of them non-productive. Using immunosequencing, the study profiled T cell repertoires from about 650 subjects and related those repertoires to cytomegalovirus serostatus. A later genetic analysis used genome-wide SNP genotypes for about 55% of the 666 donors, treating that subset as a discovery cohort. The study was designed to test whether signatures of past pathogen exposure could be identified by cataloging public T cell receptors. Rather than drawing on any new phenotypic data, the later analysis identified candidate immune exposures from TCR beta sequences and the way those sequences occurred across donors. The genetic ancestry cluster associated with self-reported Caucasian donors included 80% to 90% of the 350 to 500 genotyped donors. Both class I and class II loci were covered by HLA typing, at four-digit resolution. Along with the roughly 710-subject first cohort, a separate validation cohort of over a hundred different subjects was used. A later analysis re-examined previously published TCR beta repertoires from 500 to 700 donors and added high-resolution HLA genotyping to investigate patterns of TCR occurrence. General study outcomes and caveats: In vitro tests confirmed that a few of the cytomegalovirus-associated TCR beta chains recognize cytomegalovirus antigens. Strong co-occurrence of HLA alleles, especially DR and DQ, made assigning TCR associations to individual alleles difficult. Because counts were too low, approximately 15 rarely observed V segments, including chromosome 9 orphons, were excluded from the earlier analysis of 587 of the donors. In a later analysis, TCR association rates were found to vary across HLA loci, with the most associated TCRs seen for DRB1 alleles and the fewest for HLA-C alleles. According to a later analysis, parvovirus B19, influenza, CMV and Epstein-Barr virus appeared linked to several top co-occurrence clusters. Cytomegalovirus status was reported to be diagnosed by the classifier with high specificity and sensitivity in both the original and validation cohorts. The study gave a list of some 150 TCR beta chains associated with cytomegalovirus. HLA typing was unavailable for some donors at each locus, so association tests used only the typed subset. Because the 87-base-pair reads could not distinguish some IMGT-functional V segments, including TRBV6-2 and TRBV6-3, those segments were excluded. An association between a missense DCLRE1C variant and V-gene and J-gene trimming of TCR beta chains was found in a later genetic analysis and replicated in an independent cohort. At a false discovery rate of 0.05, a later analysis linked under 20,000 TCR beta sequences to specific HLA alleles. In an earlier analysis of roughly 500 of the donors, most TCR beta V segments appeared in productive rearrangements about 90% or about 30% of the time, broadly matching IMGT annotations. While some public TCRs were present in many individuals, most TCR sequences turned up only very rarely across donors. Only TCR beta chains were sequenced in this cohort, and the absence of alpha or paired-chain data limited detectable features. The only immune exposure information available for the cohort was CMV serostatus. In a later genetic analysis, fewer N-insertions in productive TCRs were reported among donors in an Asian-associated ancestry cluster than the roughly 700-donor mean. A further reported finding was that TCR beta sequences accurately predicted the HLA-A and HLA-B alleles for most subjects in the first cohort. The authors suggested that the approach could potentially be extended to other disease states and immunological phenotypes. Presence/absence analyses assumed roughly uniform sequencing depth across donors, an assumption that may not hold. In a later analysis, HLA-associated TCR beta chains were found to be more clonally expanded and to have lower generation probabilities than equally common non-associated chains. Linkage disequilibrium might explain the correlated functional status among segregating V segments, but an unknown experimental factor could not be ruled out. A cluster of highly shared sequence variants was judged likely to represent a technical artifact of the sequencing pipeline. According to a later analysis, most CMV-associated TCR beta chains appeared to be HLA-restricted, and the HLA associations seemed to be driven largely by CMV exposure.

The receptor library was made with the immunoSEQ multiplex PCR assay. For the multiplex PCR, a mixture combining 60 forward primers for TCR Vbeta segments and 13 reverse primers for TCR Jbeta segments was used. Amplification of the CDR3 region of rearranged TCR beta genes was performed with a multiplex PCR assay on genomic DNA. The amplified TCR beta libraries were sequenced on the Illumina HiSeq System as 87-base-pair reads. For the original study's pipeline: A later analysis tallied 75 million to 95 million unique TCR beta chains across the 650 to 750 repertoires, and around 9.9 million of those chains were shared by two or more donors. Raw reads were error-corrected and collapsed into unique sequences by a nearest-neighbor algorithm in which closely related sequences were merged to remove PCR and sequencing errors. CDR3 sequences were aligned to IMGT reference sequences to assign V, D and J gene segments. Each retained sequence needed at least a six-nucleotide match to both a V gene segment and a J gene segment. Rearrangements were classified as productive when the CDR3 lacked stop codons and remained in frame with V and J, and all other rearrangements were classified as non-productive. Following IMGT convention, CDR3 was defined as the stretch from the second conserved V-encoded cysteine up to the conserved J-encoded phenylalanine. The earlier analysis of more than 450 of the donors excluded sequences that lacked an unambiguous match to a single V gene segment. An earlier analysis of fewer than 750 of the donors called V segments functional above 56.7% productive rearrangements and segregating when the between-donor standard deviation exceeded 5%. To diagnose cytomegalovirus status from the catalog of TCR beta chain sequences, a statistical classification framework was built. In a later analysis, V and J genes were assigned by comparing TCR nucleotide sequences against IMGT/GENE-DB human TR gene sequences. In a later analysis, CDR3 sequences and most-parsimonious VDJ recombination scenarios were assigned using the TCRdist pipeline. In a later analysis, each TCR beta chain was defined by its CDR3 amino acid sequence together with its V-gene family, and reads lacking a unique V-gene family were excluded. In a later analysis, several hundred highly shared, low-generation-probability nucleotide sequences were removed to address suspected cross-contamination and a sequencing artifact. In a later analysis, a clonal expansion index for each public chain was calculated from normalized within-repertoire ranks of inferred template counts. In a later analysis, generation probabilities were computed with a VDJ recombination model fitted to out-of-frame rearrangements, and the resulting probabilities were checked against IGoR. A later analysis scored TCR-TCR, TCR-HLA and TCR-CMV co-occurrence with hypergeometric tests, applying a repertoire-size bias correction to TCR pairs. False discovery rates were estimated in a later analysis by permuting HLA or CMV assignments 20 times. In a later analysis, co-occurring TCRs were grouped using DBSCAN, and TCRdist sequence similarity was added for clustering within HLA-allele-positive subsets. Co-occurrence clustering excluded repertoires with fewer than 30,000 or more than 120,000 public chains, plus five with anomalous nucleotide sharing. TCRdb's version of the immuneACCESS table is confined to in-frame rearrangements and falls short of the full clone set. An unresolved V gene accounts for under half of the shortfall where checked; the remainder is of unknown origin. That table is the source of V, J and clone size, and D and trimming were worked out from the DNA. Across this sample there are around 68,000 clones, with roughly four fifths seen only once. The ten largest clonotypes hold about 7.4% of the sample.

About this clone: No cognate antigen has been identified for it. Base qualities are not recorded, but no much larger clone differs from it by a single base.

The cohort comprised some 730 healthy bone marrow donors. Cohort members were all nominally healthy when sampled, although unrecorded immune exposures were likely present. The donor was CMV seropositive and was included in the group of 250 to 300 seropositive cohort members. A peripheral blood sample was collected from each donor, and TCR beta sequencing was performed on peripheral blood mononuclear cells. Genomic DNA extraction from the blood cell samples was performed with the Qiagen DNeasy Blood Extraction Kit. V is cut back by 11 bases and J by 1 base, with 4 bases in the junction unmatched. Taken from cysteine to phenylalanine, the CDR3 has 12 residues. Solely the CDR3 DNA is kept, with 36 bases framed from the first base. As encoded in the germline V gene, CDR1 is MNHNS while CDR2 is SASEGT.

The rearrangement joined TRBV6-1 to TRBJ2-5, and 7 junction bases match TRBD1. The TCR comes from a woman younger than 45 in good health and CMV-seropositive. The sample was PBMCs. The CDR3 reads CALRDSQETQYF. The DNA sequence is as follows: TGTGCCCTCCGGGACAGCCAAGAGACCCAGTACTTC.